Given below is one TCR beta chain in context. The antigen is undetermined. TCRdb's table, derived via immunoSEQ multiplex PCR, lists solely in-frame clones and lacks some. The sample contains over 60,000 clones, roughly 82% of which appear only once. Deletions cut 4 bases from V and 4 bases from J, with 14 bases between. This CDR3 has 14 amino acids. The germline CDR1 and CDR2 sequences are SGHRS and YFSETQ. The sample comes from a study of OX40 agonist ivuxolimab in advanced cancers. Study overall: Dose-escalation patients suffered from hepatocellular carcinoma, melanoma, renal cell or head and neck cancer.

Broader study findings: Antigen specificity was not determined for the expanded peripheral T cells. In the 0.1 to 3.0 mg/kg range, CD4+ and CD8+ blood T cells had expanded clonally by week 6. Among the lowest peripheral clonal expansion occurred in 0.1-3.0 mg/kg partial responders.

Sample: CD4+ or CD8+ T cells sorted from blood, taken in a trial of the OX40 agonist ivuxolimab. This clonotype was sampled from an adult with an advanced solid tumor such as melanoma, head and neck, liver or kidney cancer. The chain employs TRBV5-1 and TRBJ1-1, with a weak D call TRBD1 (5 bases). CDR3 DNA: TGCGCCAGCAGCCCCAGCGCCGGGGGCACTGAAGCTTTCTTT. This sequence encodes CASSPSAGGTEAFF. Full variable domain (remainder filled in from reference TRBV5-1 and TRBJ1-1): KAGVTQTPRYLIKTRGQQVTLSCSPISGHRSVSWYQQTPGQGLQFLFEYFSETQRNKGNFPGRFSGRQFSNSRSEMNVSTLELGDSALYLCASSPSAGGTEAFFGQGTRLTVV.